This T cell receptor beta chain was found in a study of blood T cell repertoires in COVID-19. About the study: Researchers got acute and convalescent COVID-19 samples from the United States, Italy and Spain.

The CDR3 spans 11 residues. The V end lost 10 bases, the J end lost 4 bases, and 11 bases lay between the germline ends. Per germline, CDR1 SGHNT and CDR2 YYREEE (reference sequence). Libraries were prepared by immunoSEQ multiplex PCR; TCRdb keeps only in-frame clonotypes and omits some of them. The repertoire has about 46,000 clones, 80% to 90% of them found once; the top ten carry roughly 6%. J is TRBJ1-1 and V is TRBV5-4; weak D call: TRBD1 (6 bases). This receptor was identified in a woman older than 75 with acute or convalescent COVID-19. The sample comprised peripheral blood. The CDR3 spells CAVQGPTEAFF. CDR3 DNA sequence: TGTGCCGTACAGGGTCCCACTGAAGCTTTCTTT. The whole variable domain, remainder taken from reference TRBV5-4 and TRBJ1-1, is ETGVTQSPTHLIKTRGQQVTLRCSSQSGHNTVSWYQQALGQGPQFIFQYYREEENGRGNFPPRFSGLQFPNYSSELNVNALELDDSALYLCAVQGPTEAFFGQGTRLTVV.